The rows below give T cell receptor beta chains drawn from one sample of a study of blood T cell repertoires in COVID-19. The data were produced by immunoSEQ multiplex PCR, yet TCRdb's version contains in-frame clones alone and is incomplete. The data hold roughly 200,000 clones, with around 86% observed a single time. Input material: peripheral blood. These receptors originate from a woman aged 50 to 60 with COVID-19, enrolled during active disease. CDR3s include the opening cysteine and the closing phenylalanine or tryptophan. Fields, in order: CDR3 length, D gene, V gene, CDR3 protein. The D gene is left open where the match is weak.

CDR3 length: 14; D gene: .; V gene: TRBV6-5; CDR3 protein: CASSQGAGQETQYF
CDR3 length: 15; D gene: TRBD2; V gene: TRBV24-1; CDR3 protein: CATSDWTSGHNEQFF
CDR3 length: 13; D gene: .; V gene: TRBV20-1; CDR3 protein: CSASATPGQPQHF
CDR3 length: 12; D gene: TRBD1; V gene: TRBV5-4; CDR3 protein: CASSDRDTEAFF
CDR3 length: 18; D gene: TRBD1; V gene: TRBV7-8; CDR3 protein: CASSFSGTGGPRTYGYTF
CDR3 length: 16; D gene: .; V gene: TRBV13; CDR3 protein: CASSLWVGLRTYEQYF
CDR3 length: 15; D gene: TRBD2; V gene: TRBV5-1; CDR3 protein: CASTRLAGLPDTQYF
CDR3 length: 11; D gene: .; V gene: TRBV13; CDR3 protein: CASRRINEQFF
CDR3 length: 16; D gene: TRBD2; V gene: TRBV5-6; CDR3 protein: CASSLGPSGGTLEQFF
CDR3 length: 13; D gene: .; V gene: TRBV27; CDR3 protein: CASSPMRGYEQFF
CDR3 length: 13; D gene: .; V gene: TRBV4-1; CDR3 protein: CASSQEDLYGYTF
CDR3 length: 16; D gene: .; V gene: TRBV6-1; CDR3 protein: CASSEKGGQMNYGYTF
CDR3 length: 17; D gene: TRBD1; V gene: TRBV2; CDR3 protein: CASRRPMGQGVNYGYTF
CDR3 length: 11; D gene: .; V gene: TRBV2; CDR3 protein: CASCRADEQFF
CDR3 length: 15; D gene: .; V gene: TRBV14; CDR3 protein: CASSQEGALGAEAFF
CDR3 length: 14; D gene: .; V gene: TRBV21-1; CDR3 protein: CASSPGQVYNEQFF
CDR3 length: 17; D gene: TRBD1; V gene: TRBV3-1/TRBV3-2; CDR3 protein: CASSQRIPGQGTGELFF
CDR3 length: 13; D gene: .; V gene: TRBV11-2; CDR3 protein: CASSSGGTGELFF
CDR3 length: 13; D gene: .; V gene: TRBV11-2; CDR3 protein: CASSFRTDTEAFF
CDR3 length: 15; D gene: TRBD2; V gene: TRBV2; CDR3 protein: CASTYLSGGAGEQFF
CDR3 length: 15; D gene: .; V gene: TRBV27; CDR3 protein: CASSSNGLGANVLTF
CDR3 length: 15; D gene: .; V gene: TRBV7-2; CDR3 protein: CASSDGGFSNQPQHF
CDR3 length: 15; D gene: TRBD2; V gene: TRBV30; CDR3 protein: CAWTLAGAWGNEQFF
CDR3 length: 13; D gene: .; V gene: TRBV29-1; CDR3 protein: CSVVGRTQETQYF
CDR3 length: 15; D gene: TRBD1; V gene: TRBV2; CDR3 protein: CASSPRQGSAETQYF
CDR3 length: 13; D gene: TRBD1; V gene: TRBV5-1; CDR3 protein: CASSLQGTETQYF
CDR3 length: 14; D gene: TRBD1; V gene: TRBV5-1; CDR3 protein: CASSLTGANTEAFF
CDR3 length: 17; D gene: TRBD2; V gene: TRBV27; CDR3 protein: CASSFHLGTSGANEQFF
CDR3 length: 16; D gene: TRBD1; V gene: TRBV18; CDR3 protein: CASSPVADRAGNTIYF
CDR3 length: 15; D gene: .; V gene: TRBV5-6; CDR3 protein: CASSPIDTGHTEAFF
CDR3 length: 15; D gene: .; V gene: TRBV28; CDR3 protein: CASSRGGASNQPQHF
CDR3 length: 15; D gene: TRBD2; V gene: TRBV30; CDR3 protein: CAWSSGGSSTDTQYF
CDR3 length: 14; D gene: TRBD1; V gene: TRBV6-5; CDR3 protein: CASSLGQGRSGYTF
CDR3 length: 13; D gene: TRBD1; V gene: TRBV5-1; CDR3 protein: CASRPTGGVTQYF
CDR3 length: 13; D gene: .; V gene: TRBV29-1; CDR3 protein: CSVEDGSTDTQYF
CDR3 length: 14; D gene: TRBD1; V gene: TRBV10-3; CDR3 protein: CAIRSDRGGTPLHF
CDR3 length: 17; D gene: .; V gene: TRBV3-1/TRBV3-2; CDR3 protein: CASSPSRGLLSYNEQFF
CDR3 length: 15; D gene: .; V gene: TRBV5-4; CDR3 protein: CASRLSVSGANVLTF
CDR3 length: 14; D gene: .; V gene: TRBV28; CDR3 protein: CASSSGSIGNEQFF
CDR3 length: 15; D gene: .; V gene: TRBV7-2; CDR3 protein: CASSSGLLFTGELFF
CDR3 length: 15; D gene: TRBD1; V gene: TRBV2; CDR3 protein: CASTPLGTAAPEAFF
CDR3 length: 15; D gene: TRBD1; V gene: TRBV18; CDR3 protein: CASSPNRGRGTEAFF
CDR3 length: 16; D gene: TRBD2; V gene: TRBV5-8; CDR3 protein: CASSLPGLAVTDTQYF
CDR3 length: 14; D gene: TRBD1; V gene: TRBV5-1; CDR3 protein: CASSSPGGNQPQHF
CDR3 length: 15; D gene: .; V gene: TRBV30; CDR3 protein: CAWNPSGGAYNEQFF
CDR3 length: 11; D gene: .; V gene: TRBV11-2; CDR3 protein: CASSTTAEAFF
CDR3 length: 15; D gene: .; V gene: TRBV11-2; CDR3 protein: CASSLESGTGNTIYF
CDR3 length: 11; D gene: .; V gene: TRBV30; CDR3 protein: CAWSPGDGYTF
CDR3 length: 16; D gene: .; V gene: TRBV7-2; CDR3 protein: CASSLVGADPNEKLFF
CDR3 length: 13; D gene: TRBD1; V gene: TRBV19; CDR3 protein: CASSPGQHYEQYF